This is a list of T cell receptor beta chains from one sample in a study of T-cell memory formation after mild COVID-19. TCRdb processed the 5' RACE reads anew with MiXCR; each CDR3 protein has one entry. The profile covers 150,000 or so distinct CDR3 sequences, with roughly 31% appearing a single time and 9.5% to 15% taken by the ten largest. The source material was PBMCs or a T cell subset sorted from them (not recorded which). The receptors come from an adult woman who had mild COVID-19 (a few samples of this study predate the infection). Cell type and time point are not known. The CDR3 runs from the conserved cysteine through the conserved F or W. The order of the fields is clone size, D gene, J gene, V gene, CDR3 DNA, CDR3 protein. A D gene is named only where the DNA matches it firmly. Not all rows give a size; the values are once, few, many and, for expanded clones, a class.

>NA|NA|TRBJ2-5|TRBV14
TGTGCCAGCGCGCGGGGTTTACAAGAGACCCAGTACTTC
CASARGLQETQYF
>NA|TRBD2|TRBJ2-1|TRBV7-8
TGTGCCAGCAGCTTCCCTGGACTAGCGGGACACAATGAGCAGTTCTTC
CASSFPGLAGHNEQFF
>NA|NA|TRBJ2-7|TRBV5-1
TGCGCCAGCAGCTTGGGGACATATTCCTACGAGCAGTACTTC
CASSLGTYSYEQYF
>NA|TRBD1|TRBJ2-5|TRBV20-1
TGCAGTGCCCCAGGACAGGGAAGAGAGACCCAGTACTTC
CSAPGQGRETQYF
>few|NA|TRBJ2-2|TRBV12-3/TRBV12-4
TGTGCCAGCAGTTTAGTGGGCACCGGGGAGCTGTTTTTT
CASSLVGTGELFF
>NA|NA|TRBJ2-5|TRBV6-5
TGTGCCAGCAGTGGCTCGGGAGAGACCCAGTACTTC
CASSGSGETQYF
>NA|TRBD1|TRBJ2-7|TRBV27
TGTGCCAGCAGTCAAACCCGGGACAGGGTCCACGAGCAGTACTTC
CASSQTRDRVHEQYF
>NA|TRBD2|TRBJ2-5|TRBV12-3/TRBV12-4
TGTGCCACCGGGACTAGCGGGGGAGGAGAGACCCAGTACTTC
CATGTSGGGETQYF
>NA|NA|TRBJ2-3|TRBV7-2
TGTGCCAGCAGCCCCAGGCGGGGTAGCACAGATACGCAGTATTTT
CASSPRRGSTDTQYF
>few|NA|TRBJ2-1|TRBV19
TGTGCCAGTAGTAAGTGGGTAGCGGCGTACAATGAGCAGTTCTTC
CASSKWVAAYNEQFF
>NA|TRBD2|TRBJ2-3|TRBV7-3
TGTGCCAGCAGCCGGCTTAGCGGGGCGCAATCAGATACGCAGTATTTT
CASSRLSGAQSDTQYF
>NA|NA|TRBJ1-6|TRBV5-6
TGTGCCAGCAGCTTGGTAAGCGGCGGATCACCCCTCCACTTT
CASSLVSGGSPLHF
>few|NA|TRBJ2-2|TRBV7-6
TGTGCCAGCAGCTTAAGAGGAAACACCGGGGAGCTGTTTTTT
CASSLRGNTGELFF
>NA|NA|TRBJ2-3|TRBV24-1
TGTGCCACCAGTGATTTGGGTCTGGGCCGGGACACAGATACGCAGTATTTT
CATSDLGLGRDTDTQYF
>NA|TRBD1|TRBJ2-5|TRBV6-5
TGTGCCAGCAGTTATCCGGACGGGACAGGGGAAGAGACCCAGTACTTC
CASSYPDGTGEETQYF
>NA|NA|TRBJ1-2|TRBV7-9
TGTGCCAGCAGCTTAAATGGAGTCTATGGCTACACCTTC
CASSLNGVYGYTF
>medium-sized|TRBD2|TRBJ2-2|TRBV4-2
TGTGCCAGCAGCCAAGGAGGGACTAGCGGGAAAACCGGGGAGCTGTTTTTT
CASSQGGTSGKTGELFF
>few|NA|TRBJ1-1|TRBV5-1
TGCGCCAGCAGCTTGGATGGGCAGGGGCCCACTGAAGCTTTCTTT
CASSLDGQGPTEAFF
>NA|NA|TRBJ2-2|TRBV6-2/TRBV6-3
TGTGCCAGCAGTAAGCAGATAAACACCGGGGAGCTGTTTTTT
CASSKQINTGELFF
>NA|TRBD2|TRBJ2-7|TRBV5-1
TGCGCCAGCAGCTCGGGAGGCGGGGGGACCTACGAGCAGTACTTC
CASSSGGGGTYEQYF
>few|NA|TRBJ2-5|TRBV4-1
TGCGCCAGCAGCTCCCTGACAGGAGAAGAGACCCAGTACTTC
CASSSLTGEETQYF
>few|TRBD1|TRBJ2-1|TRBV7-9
TGTGCCAGCAGCGCCCGACAGGGCTCGGGAATGGTGGATGAGCAGTTCTTC
CASSARQGSGMVDEQFF
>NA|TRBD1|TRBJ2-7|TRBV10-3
TGTGCCATCAGTGAGGGACAGGGTATTTCCTTGGAGCAGTACTTC
CAISEGQGISLEQYF
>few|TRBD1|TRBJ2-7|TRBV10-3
TGTGCCATCAGGGACAGGGGGCGCGACGAGCAGTACTTC
CAIRDRGRDEQYF
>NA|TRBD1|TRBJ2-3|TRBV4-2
TGTGCCAGCAGCCCGGACAGGGCCACAGATACGCAGTATTTT
CASSPDRATDTQYF
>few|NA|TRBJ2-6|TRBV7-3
TGTGCCAGCAGCTTAAGGGCGGGTCGGCTAGCCCACTCTGGGGCCAACGTCCTGACTTTC
CASSLRAGRLAHSGANVLTF
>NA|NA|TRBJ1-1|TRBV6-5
TGTGCCAGCAGTTACGGGCGTTTGAACACTGAAGCTTTCTTT
CASSYGRLNTEAFF
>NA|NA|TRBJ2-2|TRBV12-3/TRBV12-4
TGTGCCAGCAGTTTGGAATCGGTCACCGGGGAGCTGTTTTTT
CASSLESVTGELFF
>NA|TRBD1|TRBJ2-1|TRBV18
TGTGCCAGCTCACCATGGACAGGGGGCGCATCTAATGAGCAGTTCTTC
CASSPWTGGASNEQFF
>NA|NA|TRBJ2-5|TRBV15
TGTGCCACCAGCAGCATAGGCCAGGGGAAAGAGACCCAGTACTTC
CATSSIGQGKETQYF
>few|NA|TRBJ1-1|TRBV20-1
TGCAGTGGACGAGGGGAGGAAGCTTTCTTT
CSGRGEEAFF
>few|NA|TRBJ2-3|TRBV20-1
TGCAGTGCGCCTGTGGTGGGGCAGTATTTT
CSAPVVGQYF
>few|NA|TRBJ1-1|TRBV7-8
TGTGCCAGCAGCTCTGGAGTGGTGGACACTGAAGCTTTCTTT
CASSSGVVDTEAFF
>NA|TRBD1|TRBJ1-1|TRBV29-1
TGCAGCGGGGCAACGGGACAGGGGCACACTGAAGCTTTCTTT
CSGATGQGHTEAFF
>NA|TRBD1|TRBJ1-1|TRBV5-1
TGCGCCAGCAGCAGCCGGACAGGGGGCTTGGCGGCTTTCTTT
CASSSRTGGLAAFF
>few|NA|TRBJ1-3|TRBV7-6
TGTGCCAGCAGCTTAGGAGTAAGTTCTGGAAACACCATATATTTT
CASSLGVSSGNTIYF
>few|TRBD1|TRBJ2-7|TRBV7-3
TGTGCCAGCAGCCCTGACAGGGGGGACGAGCAGTACTTC
CASSPDRGDEQYF
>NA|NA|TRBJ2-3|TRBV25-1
TGTGCCAGCTCGACCTCGGGGGACCCGCCAGATACGCAGTATTTT
CASSTSGDPPDTQYF
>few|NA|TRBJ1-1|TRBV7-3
TGTGCCAGCAGTGCCGACAGGATGAACACTGAAGCTTTCTTT
CASSADRMNTEAFF
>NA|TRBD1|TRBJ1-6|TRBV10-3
TGTGCCATCAGTGATCCGCCCCAGGGGGCTAGGGGTTCACCCCTCCACTTT
CAISDPPQGARGSPLHF
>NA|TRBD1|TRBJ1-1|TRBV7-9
TGTGCCAGCAGCCGCGGGACAGTTATGAACACTGAAGCTTTCTTT
CASSRGTVMNTEAFF